These 25 T cell receptor beta chains came from one sample sequenced in a study of cytomegalovirus exposure and HLA in healthy donors. The PCR ran on 60 Vbeta and 13 Jbeta primers. Sequencing was performed with immunoSEQ multiplex PCR; in TCRdb, only in-frame clones are kept and a portion is missing. The sample gives roughly 150,000 clones, 65% to 85% of which show up once; approximately 1.5% is in the top ten. Sample: PBMCs. Receptors were obtained from a young woman in good health and CMV-seronegative.

As to this clone: The junction differs from germline at one of its ends, possibly a read error. At the DNA level, this CDR3 is encoded by other sequences in the same sample as well. The J gene is TRBJ2-5, the V gene TRBV7-9; D might be TRBD2 (6 bases). The CDR3 consists of 14 residues. Germline CDR1 is SEHNR and CDR2 is FQNEAQ (reference sequence). The CDR3 sequence is CASSLGGREETQYF. The CDR3 DNA reads TGCGCCAGCAGCTTGGGGGGTCGGGAAGAGACCCAGTACTTC.

CDR3 in amino acids: CASSRQGGTEAFF. For the CDR3, the DNA is TGTGCCAGCAGCCGACAGGGCGGCACTGAAGCTTTCTTT. The genes are TRBV28 and TRBJ1-1; TRBD1 matches 7 bases. The V segment lost 6 bases and the J segment 4 bases; nucleotides outside the gene matches: 5. The CDR3 is made up of 13 amino acids. Germline V lookup: CDR1 MDHEN, CDR2 SYDVKM. The whole variable domain, filled in from reference TRBV28 and TRBJ1-1, reads DVKVTQSSRYLVKRTGEKVFLECVQDMDHENMFWYRQDPGLGLRLIYFSYDVKMKEKGDIPEGYSVSREKKERFSLILESASTNQTSMYLCASSRQGGTEAFFGQGTRLTVV.

Details on this clone: Germline and junction disagree at one end, which may indicate a read error. The chain couples TRBV6-5 to TRBJ2-7, with no clear D. Germline CDR1 is MNHEY and CDR2 is SVGAGI. There are 14 residues in the CDR3. The CDR3 loop reads CASSYSTSQLLNSF. CDR3 nucleotide sequence: TGTGCCAGCAGTTACTCCACGTCACAGCTACTTAACAGCTTC.

This clone has only a few counts. The J gene is TRBJ2-3, the V gene TRBV10-1; possible D gene TRBD2, 5 bases. V was clipped by 6 bases and J by 0 bases, with 10 bases between them. This CDR3 region has 14 residues. In germline, CDR1 is WNHNN, CDR2 SYGVQD (reference sequence). The DNA of the CDR3 is TGCGCCAGCAGCAAGGACTTTAGCACAGATACGCAGTATTTT. It translates to CASSKDFSTDTQYF.

The J gene is TRBJ1-2, the V gene TRBV5-4; D uncertain. Trimming stripped 4 bases from V and 6 bases from J, with 22 bases between. This CDR3 contains 16 residues. Germline CDR1 SGHNT, CDR2 YYREEE (reference sequence). The CDR3: CASSLGQTNPVDGYTF. As DNA, the CDR3 is TGTGCCAGCAGCCTGGGCCAAACTAACCCGGTGGATGGCTACACCTTC.

The J gene is TRBJ2-7, the V gene TRBV28; 9 bases line up with TRBD1. Unmatched junction bases numbered 5, after V lost 6 bases and J lost 2 bases. This CDR3 has 14 residues. Germline-derived CDR1 and CDR2 are MDHEN and SYDVKM. The DNA of the CDR3 is TGTGCCAGCAGCAGCGGACAGGGGCCCTACGAGCAGTACTTC. Residues: CASSSGQGPYEQYF.

This clone was found a few times. Other DNA sequences of this sample code for an identical CDR3. The chain carries TRBV27 and TRBJ1-2, with D maybe TRBD1 (6 bases). Trimming took off 6 bases at V and 4 bases at J, with 12 bases between the two ends. CDR3 size: 13 residues. From germline, CDR1 is MNHEY and CDR2 SMNVEV (reference sequence). The CDR3: CASSPTGTYGYTF. The CDR3 nucleotides read TGTGCCAGCAGCCCCACAGGGACCTATGGCTACACCTTC.

The CDR3 DNA is TGTGCCAGCAGTTTATCGGGCGGGGCGCGGGTGGAGACCCAGTACTTC. The encoded protein is CASSLSGGARVETQYF. The chain recombines TRBV27 with TRBJ2-5; a weak D match, TRBD2 (6 bases). From germline, CDR1 is MNHEY and CDR2 SMNVEV (reference sequence). The CDR3 extends over 16 amino acids. V shed 0 bases and J shed 5 bases, with 16 bases lying between them.

This clone was seen a few times. The gene calls are TRBV6-1 and TRBJ2-2, with D hard to call. The V end lost 4 bases, the J end lost 0 bases, and 12 bases lay between the germline ends. The CDR3 covers 16 residues. Per the germline V gene, CDR1 is MNHNS and CDR2 is SASEGT. The chain's CDR3 is CASSVNSWTNTGELFF. CDR3 DNA: TGTGCCAGCAGTGTTAACAGTTGGACGAACACCGGGGAGCTGTTTTTT.

On this clone itself: Other DNA sequences in this specimen translate into the identical CDR3. The V call is TRBV9, the J call TRBJ1-1; possibly TRBD1 for D (5 bases). The germline CDR1 and CDR2 sequences are SGDLS and YYNGEE. Trimming left V 1 base short and J 0 bases short, with 7 bases between. The CDR3 consists of 14 residues. This CDR3 is CASSVRGLNTEAFF. The CDR3 DNA is TGTGCCAGCAGCGTACGGGGGTTGAACACTGAAGCTTTCTTT.

The genes are TRBV5-1 and TRBJ2-3; 7 bases line up with TRBD1. Germline assignment: CDR1 SGHRS and CDR2 YFSETQ. V was clipped by 3 bases and J by 4 bases; unmatched bases: 8. CDR3 length: 15 amino acids. The CDR3 DNA is TGCGCCAGCAGCTGGATGAGGGGGCGTGCAGATACGCAGTATTTT. It yields the protein CASSWMRGRADTQYF.

The sample holds a few counts of this clone. In the same sample, other DNA sequences code for this CDR3. V gene TRBV10-3 combines with J gene TRBJ1-5, with a weak D call TRBD1 (6 bases). The CDR3 totals 14 residues. Germline V gene lookup returns CDR1 ENHRY and CDR2 SYGVKD. Deletions cut 5 bases from V and 0 bases from J, with 8 bases between. The chain's CDR3 is CAISRTDSNQPQHF. As DNA, the CDR3 is TGTGCCATCAGTAGGACAGATAGCAATCAGCCCCAGCATTTT.

The V call is TRBV5-7, the J call TRBJ2-3; 7 positions agree with TRBD1. TRBV5-7 falls under the ORF class, with uncertain function. CDR3 length: 16 amino acids. With 0 bases clipped from V and 4 bases from J, the junction kept 8 bases outside the gene matches. Written as DNA, the CDR3 is TGTGCCAGCAGCTTGGGACAGGGAGTTGTATCAGATACGCAGTATTTT. Amino acids: CASSLGQGVVSDTQYF.

V is TRBV11-3 and J is TRBJ2-3, with D maybe TRBD2 (5 bases). Germline lookup yields CDR1 SGHNT and CDR2 YENEEA. The CDR3 extends over 15 amino acids. The V end lost 5 bases, the J end lost 0 bases, and 12 bases lay between the germline ends. The chain's CDR3 is CASSVGDTSTDTQYF. The DNA of the CDR3 is TGTGCCAGCAGCGTCGGGGATACTAGCACAGATACGCAGTATTTT.

The chain combines TRBV19 with TRBJ1-2, with a possible D match to TRBD1 (6 bases). The V gene lost 3 bases and the J gene lost 5 bases, with 16 bases spanning the gap. From germline, CDR1 is LNHDA and CDR2 SQIVND (reference sequence). The CDR3 contains 15 residues. CDR3 sequence (DNA): TGTGCCAGTAGTATCCCCTTCAGGGGAGGGTATGGCTACACCTTC. It codes for CASSIPFRGGYGYTF.

CDR3 residues: CASSQKDRTATNEKLFF. For the CDR3, the DNA is TGTGCCAGCAGTCAGAAAGACAGGACAGCAACTAATGAAAAACTGTTTTTT. V is TRBV2 and J is TRBJ1-4; D may be TRBD1 (6 bases). Trimming pared 5 bases from V and 0 bases from J, leaving 16 bases between. The CDR3 runs 17 residues. Germline-derived CDR1 and CDR2 are SNHLY and FYNNEI.

This chain links TRBV30 with TRBJ2-3, with 8 bases matching TRBD2. Germline-derived CDR1 and CDR2 are GTSNPN and SVGIG (reference sequence). J was trimmed by 1 base and V by 3 bases; bases with no gene match: 0. This CDR3 contains 13 residues. The DNA of the CDR3 is TGTGCCTGGAGACTAGCGGGCACAGATACGCAGTATTTT. It specifies CAWRLAGTDTQYF. The whole variable domain, filled in from reference TRBV30 and TRBJ2-3, reads SQTIHQWPATLVQPVGSPLSLECTVEGTSNPNLYWYRQAAGRGLQLLFYSVGIGQISSEVPQNLSASRPQDRQFILSSKKLLLSDSGFYLCAWRLAGTDTQYFGPGTRLTVL.

This clone came up once. This chain connects TRBV7-2 to TRBJ2-3; tentative D call: TRBD2 (6 bases). V lost 5 bases to trimming and J lost 8 bases, with 20 bases between them. The CDR3 extends over 15 amino acids. Germline CDR1 is SGHTA and CDR2 is FQGNSA. The CDR3 is CASSISGTPFTTQYF. In nucleotides, the CDR3 is TGTGCCAGCAGCATCTCCGGGACTCCCTTCACTACGCAGTATTTT.

This clone showed up just a few times. This chain links TRBV5-6 with TRBJ2-3; 7 nucleotides match TRBD2. The CDR3 covers 16 residues. Germline V lookup: CDR1 SGHDT, CDR2 YYEEEE. The V segment lost 4 bases and the J segment 4 bases; nucleotides outside the gene matches: 12. The CDR3, as DNA: TGTGCCAGCAGCCGTCGGGGGGAATTTTTTGCAGATACGCAGTATTTT. Protein sequence: CASSRRGEFFADTQYF. The whole variable domain, remainder taken from reference TRBV5-6 and TRBJ2-3, is DAGVTQSPTHLIKTRGQQVTLRCSPKSGHDTVSWYQQALGQGPQFIFQYYEEEERQRGNFPDRFSGHQFPNYSSELNVNALLLGDSALYLCASSRRGEFFADTQYFGPGTRLTVL.

This clone was seen a single time. The genes are TRBV6-4 and TRBJ1-5; a possible D gene is TRBD1 (5 bases). Germline CDR1 and CDR2: MRHNA and SNTAGT. The length of the CDR3 is 15 residues. V lost 5 bases and J 6 bases, leaving 17 bases between the germline ends. DNA of the CDR3: TGTGCCAGCAGTCCAGTGGGGGGATCAGCTCAGCCCCAGCATTTT. It codes for CASSPVGGSAQPQHF.

This clone occurred once. The CDR3 coding sequence is TGTGCCAGCAGGACAGGGGGCGATGGCTACACCTTC. It specifies CASRTGGDGYTF. The rearrangement joins TRBV6-5 to TRBJ1-2; 10 bases agree with TRBD1. The CDR3 covers 12 residues. Germline trimming cut 6 bases from V and 6 bases from J; bases unmatched to any gene: 1. The germline gives CDR1 MNHEY, CDR2 SVGAGI.

V and J are TRBV6-1 and TRBJ2-5; tentative D call: TRBD2 (6 bases). The ends were cut back, 0 bases at V and 5 bases at J, with 13 bases in the middle. This CDR3 region has 15 residues. In germline, CDR1 is MNHNS, CDR2 SASEGT. The CDR3 spells CASSEASGVPETQYF. The CDR3, as DNA: TGTGCCAGCAGTGAAGCTTCGGGGGTACCGGAGACCCAGTACTTC.

The gene calls are TRBV5-6 and TRBJ1-1; D unresolved. The CDR3 contains 13 residues. Trimming removed 7 bases from V and 4 bases from J, with 14 bases in between. The V gene's germline CDR1 is SGHDT and CDR2 YYEEEE. The DNA of the CDR3 is TGTGCCAGCCGGGTGGTCGGGTCCACTGAAGCTTTCTTT. Its translation is CASRVVGSTEAFF.

The gene calls are TRBV28 and TRBJ1-1; 8 positions agree with TRBD1. This CDR3 contains 17 residues. Germline V gives CDR1 MDHEN, CDR2 SYDVKM. V was clipped by 2 bases and J by 0 bases; unmatched bases: 8. In DNA form, the CDR3 reads TGTGCCAGCAGTTTAAGGCAGGGGGCTCCAATGAACACTGAAGCTTTCTTT. This gives the protein CASSLRQGAPMNTEAFF.

The chain has TRBV18 and TRBJ1-6, with a weak D call TRBD1 (6 bases). Germline V gives CDR1 KGHSH, CDR2 LQKENI. There are 16 residues in the CDR3. Trimming took 6 bases from V and 4 from J, leaving 16 bases between them. CDR3 amino acids: CASSTGQNRYNSPLHF. CDR3 bases: TGTGCCAGCTCCACCGGACAGAACCGTTATAATTCACCCCTCCACTTT.